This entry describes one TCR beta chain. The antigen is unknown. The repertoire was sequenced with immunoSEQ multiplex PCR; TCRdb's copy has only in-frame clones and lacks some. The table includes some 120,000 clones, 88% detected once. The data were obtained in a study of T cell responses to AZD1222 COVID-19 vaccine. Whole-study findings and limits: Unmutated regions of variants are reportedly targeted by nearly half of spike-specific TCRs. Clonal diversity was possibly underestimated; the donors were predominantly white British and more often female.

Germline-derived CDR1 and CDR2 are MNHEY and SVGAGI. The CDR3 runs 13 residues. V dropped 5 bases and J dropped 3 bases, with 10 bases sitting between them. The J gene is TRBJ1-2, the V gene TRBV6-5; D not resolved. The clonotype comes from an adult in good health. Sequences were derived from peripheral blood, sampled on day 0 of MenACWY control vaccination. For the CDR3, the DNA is TGTGCCAGCAGTCCCCGGTCGGACTATGGCTACACCTTC. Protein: CASSPRSDYGYTF.